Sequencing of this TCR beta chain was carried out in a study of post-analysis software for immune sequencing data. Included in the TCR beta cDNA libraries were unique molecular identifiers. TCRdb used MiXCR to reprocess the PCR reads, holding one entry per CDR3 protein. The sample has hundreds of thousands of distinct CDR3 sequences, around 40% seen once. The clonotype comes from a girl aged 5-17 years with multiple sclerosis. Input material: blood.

CDR3 sequence: CASSVVEGQYMNTEAFF. The DNA for the CDR3 is TGTGCCAGCAGCGTAGTGGAGGGACAGTACATGAACACTGAAGCTTTCTTT. V usage is TRBV9 and J usage is TRBJ1-1, with TRBD1 matching 7 bases. Unmatched junction bases numbered 8, after V lost 0 bases and J lost 0 bases. The CDR3 extends over 17 amino acids. Germline V lookup: CDR1 SGDLS, CDR2 YYNGEE.